Below are 20 T cell receptor beta chains sequenced from a single sample in a study of vaccination effects on CD4 cells after COVID-19. The antigens for these receptors are not known. Produced via immunoSEQ multiplex PCR; TCRdb's table is partial and in-frame only. Here the sample spans over 55,000 clones, 70% to 85% being singletons. Antigen-specific CD4+ T cell clonotypes were called by their expansion after viral peptide-pool culture in ViraFEST. After about 10 days in culture, the CD4+ T cells were isolated. Vaccinated participants had no history of SARS-CoV-2 infection and tested negative for nucleocapsid antibodies. The sequencing here drew on CD4+ T cells from PBMCs cultured with HCoV-OC43 spike peptides, taken before COVID-19 vaccination. The subset denotes: HCoV-OC43 spike overlapping peptide pool stimulation. Source of these receptors: a human donor who received a COVID-19 vaccine.

CDR3 region: CASSEDREGSETQYF. CDR3 DNA: TGTGCCAGCAGTGAGGACAGGGAAGGCTCAGAGACCCAGTACTTC. The V gene is TRBV2, the J gene TRBJ2-5; 8 nucleotides match TRBD1. Germline V gene lookup returns CDR1 SNHLY and CDR2 FYNNEI. V shed 3 bases, J shed 4 bases, and the junction held 7 bases outside the gene matches. The CDR3 is made up of 15 amino acids.

The J gene is TRBJ1-1, the V gene TRBV13; possibly TRBD1 for D (5 bases). The CDR3 covers 14 residues. Germline V gene data show CDR1 as PRHDT and CDR2 as FYEKMQ (reference sequence). The V gene lost 4 bases and the J gene lost 6 bases, with 15 bases spanning the gap. In DNA form, the CDR3 reads TGTGCCAGCAGCTCCGGACAAGGAATCGCTGAAGCTTTCTTT. Amino acid sequence: CASSSGQGIAEAFF.

The chain uses TRBV6-5 and TRBJ1-6; unclear D gene. The length of the CDR3 is 16 residues. Germline V gene data show CDR1 as MNHEY and CDR2 as SVGAGI. Deletions cut 2 bases from V and 6 bases from J, with 14 bases between. CDR3 coding DNA: TGTGCCAGCAGTTACGCCCGGCGGGGAAGTAATTCACCCCTCCACTTT. Protein: CASSYARRGSNSPLHF.

This chain links TRBV2 with TRBJ1-1; D is possibly TRBD1 (6 bases). Germline values: CDR1 SNHLY, CDR2 FYNNEI. The V end lost 6 bases, the J end lost 4 bases, and 12 bases lay between the germline ends. The CDR3 is made up of 13 amino acids. Here the CDR3 reads CASRFTGITEAFF. CDR3 DNA sequence: TGTGCCAGCAGGTTCACAGGGATCACTGAAGCTTTCTTT.

The chain has TRBV7-2 and TRBJ2-1; the match to TRBD2 covers 7 bases. Per the germline V gene, CDR1 is SGHTA and CDR2 is FQGNSA. Germline trimming cut 4 bases from V and 8 bases from J; bases unmatched to any gene: 8. The CDR3 runs to 14 residues. The CDR3 DNA is TGTGCCAGCAGCTCCCGGTCCCGGGAGGATGAGCAGTTCTTC. It is translated as CASSSRSREDEQFF.

The chain links TRBV10-2 to TRBJ2-7; 7 bases align to TRBD1. This CDR3 spans 12 amino acids. Germline lookup yields CDR1 WSHSY and CDR2 SAAADI. The V gene end was trimmed by 6 bases and the J gene end by 4 bases; junction bases not matched to a gene: 3. The CDR3 DNA is TGCGCCAGCAGCACAGGGGAATACGAGCAGTACGTC. This gives the protein CASSTGEYEQYV.

V and J are TRBV6-5 and TRBJ2-4; tentative D call: TRBD1 (5 bases). Trimming left V 6 bases short and J 0 bases short, with 9 bases between. The germline CDR1 and CDR2 sequences are MNHEY and SVGAGI. This CDR3 has 14 residues. The CDR3 coding sequence is TGTGCCAGCAGACAGGACCTAGCCAAAAACATTCAGTACTTC. It is translated as CASRQDLAKNIQYF.

The chain couples TRBV5-5 to TRBJ1-4; D gene uncertain. CDR1 is SGHKS and CDR2 is YYEKEE in the germline V gene (reference sequence). Deletions cut 4 bases from V and 4 bases from J, with 8 bases between. The CDR3 spans 13 residues. DNA for the CDR3: TGTGCCAGCAGCCGAGACTTTAATGAAAAACTGTTTTTT. Its translation is CASSRDFNEKLFF.

This rearrangement joins TRBV24-1 to TRBJ2-2; D gene unclear. This CDR3 has 13 amino acids. Per the germline V gene, CDR1 is KGHDR and CDR2 is SFDVKD. The V gene lost 6 bases and the J gene lost 4 bases, with 8 bases spanning the gap. DNA for the CDR3: TGTGCCACCAGTAGTTTAGCCACCGGGGAGCTGTTTTTT. Translation gives CATSSLATGELFF.

The CDR3 sequence is CASRRSGDYEQYV. CDR3 nucleotide sequence: TGTGCCAGCAGACGGAGCGGGGACTACGAGCAGTACGTC. The chain employs TRBV6-5 and TRBJ2-7; 7 bases match TRBD2. The CDR3 loop spans 13 amino acids. CDR1 is MNHEY and CDR2 is SVGAGI in the germline V gene. The V gene end was trimmed by 6 bases and the J gene end by 3 bases; junction bases not matched to a gene: 5.

The rearrangement uses TRBV28 and TRBJ2-3; D is perhaps TRBD1 (8 bases). Germline CDR1 is MDHEN and CDR2 is SYDVKM. The CDR3 spans 15 residues. V lost 8 bases and J lost 5, with 20 bases in between. CDR3 sequence (DNA): TGTGCCAGCCAACAACAGGGGGGGCGGAAAGATACGCAGTATTTT. Translating it yields CASQQQGGRKDTQYF.

This clone has a handful of counts. The V gene is TRBV6-5, the J gene TRBJ1-1; 8 bases map to TRBD1. The CDR3 length is 14 residues. After removal of 6 bases from V and 1 base from J, the junction contained 4 bases not matched to a gene. The germline V gene has CDR1 MNHEY and CDR2 SVGAGI. Here the CDR3 DNA reads TGTGCCAGCAGCCCCGGGACAGGGAACACTGAAGCTTTCTTT. Translation gives CASSPGTGNTEAFF.

This clone has more than one count but fewer than ten. The V gene is TRBV2, the J gene TRBJ2-7; TRBD2 matches at 10 bases. Germline CDR1 is SNHLY and CDR2 is FYNNEI. The CDR3 has 16 residues. V was clipped by 0 bases and J by 3 bases; unmatched bases: 5. Written as DNA, the CDR3 is TGTGCCAGCAGTGAAGCAAGACTAGCGGGCTACTACGAGCAGTACGTC. It yields the protein CASSEARLAGYYEQYV.

The J gene is TRBJ2-3, the V gene TRBV24-1, with 10 bases identical to TRBD1. This CDR3 comprises 15 residues. V trimming: 7 bases; J trimming: 3 bases; junction bases outside the gene matches: 6. Germline CDR1 reads KGHDR; CDR2 reads SFDVKD. This chain's CDR3 is CATRPRTGGTDTQYF. DNA for the CDR3: TGTGCCACCAGGCCACGGACAGGGGGTACAGATACGCAGTATTTT.

The rearrangement joins TRBV18 to TRBJ1-4; 8 bases fit TRBD1. The CDR3 length is 15 residues. Trimming took 5 bases from V and 7 from J; bases not matched to a gene: 9. Looked up from germline, CDR1 is KGHSH and CDR2 is LQKENI. The DNA for the CDR3 is TGTGCCAGCTCAACTCGGACAGGGCAAGCTGAAAAACTGTTTTTT. Protein sequence: CASSTRTGQAEKLFF.

The rearrangement joins TRBV29-1 to TRBJ2-6; 7 bases match TRBD1. The CDR3 totals 15 residues. CDR1 is SQVTM and CDR2 is ANQGSEA in the germline V gene. V lost 6 bases and J lost 0; bases outside the gene matches: 5. The CDR3 loop is CSVPRGHSGANVLTF. CDR3 nucleotides: TGCAGCGTCCCAAGGGGGCACTCTGGGGCCAACGTCCTGACTTTC.

This clone was seen only a few times. The chain is built from TRBV6-5 and TRBJ1-1; D remains ambiguous. The CDR3 covers 16 residues. Trimming shortened V by 0 bases and J by 7 bases, and 18 bases separated the two germline ends. From germline, CDR1 is MNHEY and CDR2 SVGAGI. Here the CDR3 DNA reads TGTGCCAGCAGTTACTCTTCACCTACATGGGGTAATGAAGCTTTCTTT. This sequence encodes CASSYSSPTWGNEAFF.

The table lists this clone with a few counts. The chain uses TRBV29-1 and TRBJ1-1; unclear D gene. Trimming left V 5 bases short and J 1 base short, with 5 bases between. Germline V gives CDR1 SQVTM, CDR2 ANQGSEA. The CDR3 contains 11 residues. This CDR3 is CSVPGNTEAFF. Here the CDR3 DNA reads TGCAGCGTTCCAGGGAACACTGAAGCTTTCTTT.

The chain carries TRBV3-1 (or the pseudogene TRBV3-2) and TRBJ1-4, with D hard to call. CDR3 length equals 14 residues. Germline-derived CDR1 and CDR2 are LGHDT and YNNKEL (reference sequence). V was cut by 4 bases and J by 8 bases, with 14 bases left in between. The DNA for the CDR3 is TGTGCCAGCAGCCCCCATTCTGCGAGGGAAAAACTGTTTTTT. It encodes CASSPHSAREKLFF.

V gene TRBV5-1 combines with J gene TRBJ2-2, with TRBD1 matching over 9 bases. With 4 bases clipped from V and 3 bases from J, the junction kept 4 bases outside the gene matches. Germline V lookup: CDR1 SGHRS, CDR2 YFSETQ. CDR3 length: 15 residues. The CDR3 coding sequence is TGCGCCAGCAGCCTTGGGGACAGGGACACCGGGGAGCTGTTTTTT. It is translated as CASSLGDRDTGELFF.